The 8 T cell receptor beta chains below come from one sample, sequenced in a study of blood T cell repertoires in COVID-19. TCRdb's copy holds only in-frame clones and misses some; the assay was immunoSEQ multiplex PCR. The data hold about 110,000 clones, with around 84% observed a single time. Sequencing was carried out using peripheral blood. Every receptor here comes from a human donor in a cohort sampled during active COVID-19.

There are a few counts of this clone. Mismatch with germline at one junction end may stem from a read error. CDR3 sequence: CASSQGLAGAREQYF. The CDR3 DNA reads TGTGCCAGCAGTCAAGGACTAGCGGGAGCAAGGGAGCAGTACTTC. The rearrangement uses TRBV3-1 (or the pseudogene TRBV3-2) and TRBJ2-7; 13 positions agree with TRBD2. CDR1 and CDR2 (germline): LGHDT, YNNKEL (reference sequence). The CDR3 loop spans 15 amino acids.

This clone showed up just once. The junction differs from germline at one of its ends, possibly a read error. V usage is TRBV29-1 and J usage is TRBJ1-3, with 9 bases matching TRBD1. The CDR3 totals 14 residues. Germline loops: CDR1 SQVTM, CDR2 ANQGSEA. CDR3 in amino acids: CSAEGTGFGNTIYF. CDR3 DNA: TGCAGCGCTGAAGGGACAGGGTTTGGAAACACCATATATTTT.

There are a few counts of this clone. The chain is built from TRBV30 and TRBJ1-6, with D possibly matching TRBD1 (5 bases). CDR1 and CDR2 (germline): GTSNPN, SVGIG (reference sequence). CDR3 size: 15 residues. V was trimmed by 3 bases and J by 1 base, leaving 10 bases between them. The CDR3 loop is CAWSSGGSYNSPLHF. The CDR3 nucleotides are TGTGCCTGGAGCTCGGGGGGGTCCTATAATTCACCCCTCCACTTT.

The chain combines TRBV19 with TRBJ2-7; TRBD2 matches at 9 bases. Germline V gene lookup returns CDR1 LNHDA and CDR2 SQIVND (reference sequence). V gave up 5 bases and J gave up 6 bases; unmatched junction bases: 8. The CDR3 has 14 residues. DNA of the CDR3: TGTGCCAGTAGTGCTTCGGGACTAGCAGGCGAGCAGTACTTC. Protein: CASSASGLAGEQYF.

Only a few counts were recorded for this clone. This specimen includes other DNA sequences encoding the same CDR3. The V and J genes are TRBV6-6 and TRBJ1-1; D is unclear. Germline V gene lookup returns CDR1 MNHNY and CDR2 SVGAGI (reference sequence). V was clipped by 2 bases and J by 0 bases, with 7 bases between them. This CDR3 contains 14 residues. Written as DNA, the CDR3 is TGTGCCAGCAGTTACCCGGAGATGAACACTGAAGCTTTCTTT. Protein sequence: CASSYPEMNTEAFF.

The chain carries TRBV11-2 and TRBJ1-1; a weak D match, TRBD1 (5 bases). V lost 1 base to trimming and J lost 0 bases, with 12 bases between them. The CDR3 extends over 16 amino acids. The germline V gene has CDR1 SGHAT and CDR2 FQNNGV. The CDR3 DNA follows: TGTGCCAGCAGCTTAGTTGGGGGGAGGTTGAACACTGAAGCTTTCTTT. Its protein product is CASSLVGGRLNTEAFF.

The chain joins TRBV7-2 to TRBJ2-5; D gene uncertain. V lost 3 bases and J 4 bases, leaving 9 bases between the germline ends. The CDR3 is 13 residues long. Germline loops: CDR1 SGHTA, CDR2 FQGNSA. The CDR3 sequence is CASSFSISETQYF. The CDR3 DNA follows: TGTGCCAGCAGCTTTTCTATCTCAGAGACCCAGTACTTC.

This clone was found a few times. The chain carries TRBV7-2 and TRBJ2-5; 7 bases match TRBD2. Trimming removed 3 bases from V and 4 bases from J; junction bases left unmatched: 5. CDR1 SGHTA and CDR2 FQGNSA come from the germline V gene. This CDR3 is built from 14 residues. CDR3 region: CASSFQRGGETQYF. The CDR3 region has the DNA TGTGCCAGCAGCTTCCAGCGGGGAGGAGAGACCCAGTACTTC.